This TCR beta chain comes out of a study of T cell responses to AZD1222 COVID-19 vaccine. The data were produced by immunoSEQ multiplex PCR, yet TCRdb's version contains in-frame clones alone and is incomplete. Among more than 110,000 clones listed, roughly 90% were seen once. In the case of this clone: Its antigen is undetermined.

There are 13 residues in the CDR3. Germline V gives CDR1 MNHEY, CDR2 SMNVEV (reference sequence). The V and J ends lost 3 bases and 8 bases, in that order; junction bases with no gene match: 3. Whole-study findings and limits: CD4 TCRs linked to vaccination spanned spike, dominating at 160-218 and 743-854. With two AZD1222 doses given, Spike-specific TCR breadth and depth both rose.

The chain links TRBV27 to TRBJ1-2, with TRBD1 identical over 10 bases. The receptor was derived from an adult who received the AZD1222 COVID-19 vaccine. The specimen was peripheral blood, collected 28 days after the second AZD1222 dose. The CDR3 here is CASSFGTGEGYTF. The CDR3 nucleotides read TGTGCCAGCAGTTTTGGGACAGGGGAGGGCTACACCTTC.